The 17 T cell receptor beta chains below were found in one sample sequenced in a study of T cell responses to AZD1222 COVID-19 vaccine. Sequencing used immunoSEQ multiplex PCR; TCRdb keeps in-frame clones, though not all of them. Among roughly 120,000 clones listed, 88% were seen once. Here the sequenced sample was peripheral blood, taken on day 0 of AZD1222 vaccination. The receptors were sampled from an adult in good health.

V is TRBV7-8 and J is TRBJ2-3; 7 positions agree with TRBD1. The CDR3 is made up of 15 amino acids. V trimming: 2 bases; J trimming: 0 bases; junction bases outside the gene matches: 2. Germline values: CDR1 SGHVS, CDR2 FQNEAQ. CDR3 nucleotides: TGTGCCAGCAGCTTAACGGGACAGAGCACAGATACGCAGTATTTT. Encoded protein: CASSLTGQSTDTQYF.

The table lists this clone with a count of one. The chain is built from TRBV9 and TRBJ2-3; TRBD2 is a possible D gene (6 bases). The ends were cut back, 0 bases at V and 2 bases at J, with 13 bases in the middle. The CDR3 contains 16 residues. CDR1 is SGDLS and CDR2 is YYNGEE in the germline V gene. The CDR3, as DNA: TGTGCCAGCAGCGTAGAAGCGGGCGGGATCACAGATACGCAGTATTTT. This gives the protein CASSVEAGGITDTQYF.

The chain carries TRBV21-1 and TRBJ2-5; no DNA check was done on the table's D call, TRBD2. TRBV21-1 is marked as a pseudogene. The CDR3 totals 16 residues. The CDR3 DNA sequence: TGTGCCAGCACTCAAGGCAGCGGGAGGGCCAGAGAGACCCAGTACTTC. Protein product: CASTQGSGRARETQYF.

This chain uses TRBV28 with TRBJ1-2; D is unclear. V lost 4 bases and J lost 4, with 16 bases in between. Germline lookup yields CDR1 MDHEN and CDR2 SYDVKM. The CDR3 contains 15 residues. The CDR3 DNA follows: TGTGCCAGCAGTTACCCTGGCAGATTGGGCTATGGCTACACCTTC. Amino acids: CASSYPGRLGYGYTF.

This clone has a single count. This chain connects TRBV19 to TRBJ1-2; 10 nucleotides agree with TRBD1. The ends lost 4 bases at V and 0 bases at J; junction bases unmatched: 14. The CDR3 length is 19 residues. Germline lookup yields CDR1 LNHDA and CDR2 SQIVND (reference sequence). The CDR3 region has the DNA TGTGCCAGTAGTAAGAGTGGGGGACAGGGGCGATCAGCTAACTATGGCTACACCTTC. It codes for CASSKSGGQGRSANYGYTF.

The chain recombines TRBV5-1 with TRBJ2-5, with no clear D. Germline CDR1 is SGHRS and CDR2 is YFSETQ. CDR3 length: 14 residues. V lost 1 base to trimming and J lost 4 bases, with 11 bases between them. The CDR3 is CASSLMGMGETQYF. DNA of the CDR3: TGCGCCAGCAGCTTGATGGGGATGGGAGAGACCCAGTACTTC. The full variable domain, completed using reference TRBV5-1 and TRBJ2-5, is KAGVTQTPRYLIKTRGQQVTLSCSPISGHRSVSWYQQTPGQGLQFLFEYFSETQRNKGNFPGRFSGRQFSNSRSEMNVSTLELGDSALYLCASSLMGMGETQYFGPGTRLLVL.

V is TRBV28 and J is TRBJ2-5; D may match TRBD1 or TRBD2 (5 bases each). Trimming pared 5 bases from V and 5 bases from J, leaving 12 bases between. The CDR3 covers 13 residues. Germline V gene data show CDR1 as MDHEN and CDR2 as SYDVKM. CDR3 sequence: CASSTGRRETQYF. CDR3 coding DNA: TGTGCCAGCAGTACGGGGCGCCGGGAGACCCAGTACTTC.

The chain joins TRBV28 to TRBJ1-4; D is possibly TRBD1 (6 bases). CDR1 and CDR2 (germline): MDHEN, SYDVKM. The CDR3 contains 17 residues. Trimming shortened V by 6 bases and J by 8 bases, and 25 bases separated the two germline ends. The CDR3 sequence: CASSPWDPKGGEEKLFF. The CDR3 nucleotides read TGTGCCAGCAGCCCATGGGACCCAAAAGGGGGAGAGGAAAAACTGTTTTTT. Full variable domain (outside the CDR3, taken from reference TRBV28 and TRBJ1-4): DVKVTQSSRYLVKRTGEKVFLECVQDMDHENMFWYRQDPGLGLRLIYFSYDVKMKEKGDIPEGYSVSREKKERFSLILESASTNQTSMYLCASSPWDPKGGEEKLFFGSGTQLSVL.

J is TRBJ2-3 and V is TRBV7-3; possible D gene TRBD1, 6 bases. The CDR3 length is 14 residues. The V end lost 5 bases, the J end lost 4 bases, and 13 bases lay between the germline ends. Germline V gene sequence: CDR1 SGHTA, CDR2 FQGTGA. The chain's CDR3 is CASSPNRDPDTQYF. For the CDR3, the DNA is TGTGCCAGCAGCCCCAACAGGGATCCAGATACGCAGTATTTT.

V and J are TRBV5-1 and TRBJ2-5; D remains ambiguous. The germline V gene encodes CDR1 SGHRS and CDR2 YFSETQ. This CDR3 region has 12 residues. Between the trimmed V and J ends, which lost 3 bases and 1 base, there was a span of 4 bases. CDR3 DNA sequence: TGCGCCAGCAGCTCCCCCCAAGAGACCCAGTACTTC. Its translation: CASSSPQETQYF.

The chain employs TRBV27 and TRBJ1-2, with a tentative D call TRBD1 (5 bases). The CDR3 sequence is 15 residues long. The V gene's germline CDR1 is MNHEY and CDR2 SMNVEV (reference sequence). V gave up 4 bases and J gave up 0 bases, with 12 bases separating them. The CDR3 region has the DNA TGTGCCAGCAGTTCCCCCCTGACAGCTAACTATGGCTACACCTTC. Translating gives CASSSPLTANYGYTF.

This sequence joins TRBV5-4 and TRBJ2-2; TRBD1 matches 7 bases. Germline trimming cut 0 bases from V and 7 bases from J; bases unmatched to any gene: 12. The germline CDR1 and CDR2 sequences are SGHNT and YYREEE (reference sequence). The CDR3 has 17 amino acids. The CDR3 loop reads CASSLGPGQNTGGELFF. CDR3 DNA: TGTGCCAGCAGCTTGGGACCGGGACAGAATACGGGCGGGGAGCTGTTTTTT.

The rearrangement links TRBV6-5 to TRBJ2-5; 8 bases fit TRBD1. The CDR3 runs 13 residues. V gave up 4 bases and J gave up 2 bases; unmatched junction bases: 0. CDR1 is MNHEY and CDR2 is SVGAGI in the germline V gene. The CDR3 protein is CASSWTGQETQYF. In DNA, the CDR3 is TGTGCCAGCAGTTGGACAGGGCAAGAGACCCAGTACTTC.

The chain recombines TRBV19 with TRBJ1-3; no clear D gene. Trimming took 1 base from V and 0 from J, leaving 7 bases between them. In germline, CDR1 is LNHDA, CDR2 SQIVND (reference sequence). The CDR3 length is 15 residues. Here the CDR3 reads CASSIVTASGNTIYF. CDR3 DNA: TGTGCCAGTAGTATAGTTACGGCCTCTGGAAACACCATATATTTT.

The chain is built from TRBV5-4 and TRBJ2-7; D ambiguous. Germline V gene sequence: CDR1 SGHNT, CDR2 YYREEE (reference sequence). The V end lost 4 bases, the J end lost 4 bases, and 12 bases lay between the germline ends. The CDR3 has 13 residues. The CDR3 sequence: CASSDAARYEQYF. DNA of the CDR3: TGTGCCAGCAGCGACGCGGCTCGGTACGAGCAGTACTTC. Filled out from reference TRBV5-4 and TRBJ2-7, the complete variable domain reads ETGVTQSPTHLIKTRGQQVTLRCSSQSGHNTVSWYQQALGQGPQFIFQYYREEENGRGNFPPRFSGLQFPNYSSELNVNALELDDSALYLCASSDAARYEQYFGPGTRLTVT.

The rearrangement links TRBV19 to TRBJ1-5, with D unclear. The V gene's germline CDR1 is LNHDA and CDR2 SQIVND (reference sequence). CDR3 length equals 14 residues. Trimming pared 5 bases from V and 0 bases from J, leaving 8 bases between. DNA for the CDR3: TGTGCCAGTAGTCGGCAGAATAGCAATCAGCCCCAGCATTTT. It translates to CASSRQNSNQPQHF.

This chain connects TRBV4-1 to TRBJ2-1, with a weak D call TRBD2 (5 bases). The germline gives CDR1 MGHRA, CDR2 YSYEKL. V was pared by 5 bases and J by 7 bases, with 18 bases between. The CDR3 is 15 amino acids. The CDR3 protein is CASSGYSDRGNEQFF. DNA of the CDR3: TGCGCCAGCAGCGGATACTCCGATCGGGGTAATGAGCAGTTCTTC.